The 28 T cell receptor beta chains reported below all come from one sample, sequenced in a study of technical replicates of blood from a handful of donors. The data were produced by immunoSEQ multiplex PCR, yet TCRdb's version contains in-frame clones alone and is incomplete. The data hold just over 80,000 clones, with less than 95% observed a single time. Sample: T cells isolated from PBMCs. All receptors come from a human donor in good health.

About this clone: The junction and the germline gene differ at one end; a read error may be behind it. The chain has TRBV13 and TRBJ2-7, with TRBD1 matching 10 bases. CDR1 PRHDT and CDR2 FYEKMQ come from the germline V gene (reference sequence). This CDR3 contains 15 residues. CDR3 protein: CASSLGTGASYEQYF. In DNA form, the CDR3 reads TGTGCCAGCAGCCTAGGGACAGGGGCCTCCTACGAGCAGTACTTC.

The CDR3 DNA reads as TGTGCCAGCAGTTCGCCGGTAATGAACACTGAAGCTTTCTTT. Translation gives CASSSPVMNTEAFF. V is TRBV7-9 and J is TRBJ1-1; D remains unclear. In germline, CDR1 is SEHNR, CDR2 FQNEAQ (reference sequence). V was shortened by 6 bases and J by 0 bases, with 11 bases between the two germline ends. The CDR3 covers 14 residues.

The CDR3 here is CASSFSGSSYEQYF. CDR3 nucleotides: TGTGCCAGCAGCTTTAGCGGGAGCTCCTACGAGCAGTACTTC. V is TRBV7-9 and J is TRBJ2-7; TRBD2 agrees at 9 bases. This CDR3 spans 14 amino acids. V lost 3 bases to trimming and J lost 0 bases; unmatched junction nucleotides: 0. Germline V gives CDR1 SEHNR, CDR2 FQNEAQ (reference sequence).

This clone was seen only a few times. This CDR3 is CSAGTGETQYF. The CDR3 bases are TGCAGTGCCGGGACAGGGGAGACCCAGTACTTC. J is TRBJ2-5 and V is TRBV20-1, with TRBD1 matching over 9 bases. V gave up 6 bases and J gave up 5 bases; unmatched junction bases: 1. From germline, CDR1 is DFQATT and CDR2 SNEGSKA (reference sequence). This CDR3 is 11 amino acids long.

J is TRBJ1-5 and V is TRBV28, with 8 bases lining up with TRBD1. The germline V gene encodes CDR1 MDHEN and CDR2 SYDVKM. J lost 6 bases, V lost 4 bases, and 8 bases had no gene match. The CDR3 extends over 15 amino acids. DNA for the CDR3: TGTGCCAGCAGTTCGCCGACAGGGGTATTTCAGCCCCAGCATTTT. Translation: CASSSPTGVFQPQHF.

V is TRBV19 and J is TRBJ2-7; 10 nucleotides align to TRBD2. Germline-derived CDR1 and CDR2 are LNHDA and SQIVND (reference sequence). CDR3 length equals 15 residues. Germline trimming cut 6 bases from V and 2 bases from J; bases unmatched to any gene: 7. The DNA of the CDR3 is TGTGCCAGTAGCATAAGGACTAGCGGCCCCTACGAGCAGTACTTC. Residues: CASSIRTSGPYEQYF.

V and J are TRBV14 and TRBJ1-1; 9 bases fit TRBD1. The germline CDR1 and CDR2 sequences are SGHDN and FVKESK. V was pared by 4 bases and J by 1 base, with 25 bases of the junction left unmatched. This CDR3 spans 22 amino acids. Written as DNA, the CDR3 is TGTGCCAGCAGCCTACTAAACCCGGGACAGGGTTCGGGTTGGTCGGGGAACACTGAAGCTTTCTTT. Translated, it gives CASSLLNPGQGSGWSGNTEAFF.

V gene TRBV9 combines with J gene TRBJ2-7, with 15 bases that match TRBD2. Trimming at V came to 4 bases and at J to 2 bases, leaving 7 bases not matched to a gene. The CDR3 has 17 amino acids. Germline values: CDR1 SGDLS, CDR2 YYNGEE. CDR3 amino acids: CASSLGLAGGQAYEQYF. DNA for the CDR3: TGTGCCAGCAGCCTGGGACTAGCGGGAGGCCAAGCCTACGAGCAGTACTTC.

The chain joins TRBV7-6 to TRBJ1-1; D possibly corresponds to TRBD1 (6 bases). Germline V gene lookup returns CDR1 SGHVS and CDR2 FNYEAQ. CDR3 length: 15 residues. Deletions cut 1 base from V and 1 base from J, with 10 bases between. The CDR3 here is CASSLGRTENTEAFF. DNA for the CDR3: TGTGCCAGCAGCTTAGGTCGGACAGAGAACACTGAAGCTTTCTTT.

The CDR3 protein is CASSDPFHRVGTGELFF. The CDR3 nucleotides are TGTGCCAGCAGTGACCCGTTTCACAGGGTGGGGACCGGGGAGCTGTTTTTT. The chain couples TRBV2 to TRBJ2-2; possible D gene TRBD1, 6 bases. V gave up 3 bases and J gave up 5 bases, with 19 bases separating them. Germline CDR1 is SNHLY and CDR2 is FYNNEI. This CDR3 is 17 amino acids long.

As DNA, the CDR3 is TGTGCCAGCAGTGAACTACGGGGTAATGAGCAGTTCTTC. Its translation is CASSELRGNEQFF. The chain has TRBV2 and TRBJ2-1; D might be TRBD2 (5 bases). Trimming took 2 bases from V and 7 from J, leaving 9 bases between them. From germline, CDR1 is SNHLY and CDR2 FYNNEI. This CDR3 has 13 amino acids. Together with reference TRBV2 and TRBJ2-1, the CDR3 gives the full variable domain: EPEVTQTPSHQVTQMGQEVILRCVPISNHLYFYWYRQILGQKVEFLVSFYNNEISEKSEIFDDQFSVERPDGSNFTLKIRSTKLEDSAMYFCASSELRGNEQFFGPGTRLTVL.

This clone was counted once. The chain uses TRBV7-2 and TRBJ2-7; no definite D call. Trimming took 1 base from V and 2 from J, leaving 12 bases between them. In germline, CDR1 is SGHTA, CDR2 FQGNSA. This CDR3 contains 15 residues. Here the CDR3 reads CASSLGVGETYEQYF. Written as DNA, the CDR3 is TGTGCCAGCAGCTTAGGGGTAGGAGAGACCTACGAGCAGTACTTC.

DNA of the CDR3: TGTGCCAGCAGTGAAGGGACAGCCTACAATGAGCAGTTCTTC. It codes for CASSEGTAYNEQFF. This sequence joins TRBV6-1 and TRBJ2-1, with D maybe TRBD1 (6 bases). Germline lookup yields CDR1 MNHNS and CDR2 SASEGT. Trimming stripped 1 base from V and 2 bases from J, with 6 bases between. The CDR3 is 14 residues long.

The V and J genes are TRBV14 and TRBJ2-7, with D uncertain. V lost 2 bases and J 2 bases, leaving 4 bases between the germline ends. Germline assignment: CDR1 SGHDN and CDR2 FVKESK. The CDR3 contains 12 residues. This chain's CDR3 is CASSQSAYEQYF. The CDR3 nucleotides are TGTGCCAGCAGCCAATCCGCCTACGAGCAGTACTTC.

This clone was seen once. The chain joins TRBV9 to TRBJ2-2; 14 bases align to TRBD2. Germline loops: CDR1 SGDLS, CDR2 YYNGEE. CDR3 size: 15 residues. V lost 3 bases to trimming and J lost 6 bases; unmatched junction nucleotides: 1. The CDR3 coding sequence is TGTGCCAGCAGCGCGGGACTAGCGGGAGCCGGGGAGCTGTTTTTT. Amino acids: CASSAGLAGAGELFF.

The chain uses TRBV6-5 and TRBJ2-7; 8 bases line up with TRBD1. CDR1 MNHEY and CDR2 SVGAGI come from the germline V gene. The CDR3 spans 14 residues. V gave up 2 bases and J gave up 3 bases; unmatched junction bases: 3. The CDR3 region is CASSYGTGFYEQYF. In nucleotides, the CDR3 is TGTGCCAGCAGTTACGGGACAGGATTCTACGAGCAGTACTTC.

A single count supports this clone. The rearrangement links TRBV6-8 to TRBJ2-1, with a possible D match to TRBD2 (5 bases). The CDR3 loop spans 13 amino acids. CDR1 is MNHGY and CDR2 is SAAAGT in the germline V gene. The V end lost 7 bases, the J end lost 9 bases, and 16 bases lay between the germline ends. The CDR3 loop is CASTKARVAEQFF. The CDR3 bases are TGTGCCAGCACAAAAGCGAGGGTCGCTGAGCAGTTCTTC.

The CDR3, as DNA: TGTGCCAGTAGTAACTTAAATGAAAAACTGTTTTTT. It translates to CASSNLNEKLFF. V and J are TRBV19 and TRBJ1-4; D is undetermined. The CDR3 contains 12 residues. Germline CDR1 is LNHDA and CDR2 is SQIVND (reference sequence). Trimming pared 4 bases from V and 5 bases from J, leaving 5 bases between.

The rearrangement joins TRBV6-5 to TRBJ2-7, with TRBD1 matching 12 bases. The CDR3 is made up of 14 amino acids. Germline values: CDR1 MNHEY, CDR2 SVGAGI. V shed 6 bases, J shed 4 bases, and the junction held 4 bases outside the gene matches. The CDR3 DNA reads TGTGCCAGCAGCGGGACAGGGGGCAAATACGAGCAGTACTTC. Translated: CASSGTGGKYEQYF.

The rearrangement links TRBV7-2 to TRBJ1-1; D might be TRBD1 (6 bases). This CDR3 spans 15 amino acids. Trimming took off 4 bases at V and 1 base at J, with 13 bases between the two ends. The germline V gene encodes CDR1 SGHTA and CDR2 FQGNSA. CDR3 protein: CASSSYTGRNTEAFF. The DNA for the CDR3 is TGTGCCAGCAGCTCCTATACAGGGAGGAACACTGAAGCTTTCTTT.

The rearrangement links TRBV7-6 to TRBJ2-7; TRBD1 matches 7 bases. V gave up 3 bases and J gave up 4 bases; unmatched junction bases: 9. This CDR3 region has 15 residues. In germline, CDR1 is SGHVS, CDR2 FNYEAQ. CDR3 loop: CASSLTTGNPYEQYF. CDR3 coding DNA: TGTGCCAGCAGCTTGACGACAGGGAACCCTTACGAGCAGTACTTC.

The chain couples TRBV27 to TRBJ2-1; perhaps TRBD2 as D (5 bases). The CDR3 has 14 amino acids. V was clipped by 3 bases and J by 3 bases, with 9 bases between them. CDR1 and CDR2 from the germline V gene are MNHEY and SMNVEV (reference sequence). CDR3 bases: TGTGCCAGCAGTTTTGTGGGGAGCTACAATGAGCAGTTCTTC. It translates to CASSFVGSYNEQFF.

The chain has TRBV29-1 and TRBJ1-5; 7 nucleotides match TRBD1. The germline CDR1 and CDR2 sequences are SQVTM and ANQGSEA. The CDR3 has 13 amino acids. After removal of 1 base from V and 5 bases from J, the junction contained 2 bases not matched to a gene. CDR3 in amino acids: CSVEGGGDQPQHF. DNA of the CDR3: TGCAGCGTTGAAGGAGGGGGCGATCAGCCCCAGCATTTT.

Only a few counts were recorded for this clone. The rearrangement joins TRBV30 to TRBJ1-1; D is undetermined. This CDR3 is 13 amino acids long. The germline CDR1 and CDR2 sequences are GTSNPN and SVGIG (reference sequence). The V end was cut by 1 base, the J end by 4 bases, with 10 bases between. CDR3 sequence (DNA): TGTGCCTGGAGTGAAACCTTGAGCACTGAAGCTTTCTTT. Its protein is CAWSETLSTEAFF. Based on the CDR3 plus reference TRBV30 and TRBJ1-1, the full variable domain is SQTIHQWPATLVQPVGSPLSLECTVEGTSNPNLYWYRQAAGRGLQLLFYSVGIGQISSEVPQNLSASRPQDRQFILSSKKLLLSDSGFYLCAWSETLSTEAFFGQGTRLTVV.

The gene calls are TRBV5-1 and TRBJ2-3, with 11 bases that match TRBD2. V lost 1 base to trimming and J lost 5 bases; unmatched junction nucleotides: 9. Germline V gene sequence: CDR1 SGHRS, CDR2 YFSETQ. The CDR3 spans 17 residues. This chain's CDR3 is CASSLSTSGSVGDTQYF. The CDR3 DNA reads TGCGCCAGCAGCTTGTCAACTAGCGGGAGCGTGGGAGATACGCAGTATTTT.

For the CDR3, the DNA is TGTGCCAGCAGCTTGCAACAGGGCCCCTACGAGCAGTACTTC. The encoded protein is CASSLQQGPYEQYF. The gene calls are TRBV11-1 and TRBJ2-7; D is possibly TRBD1 (6 bases). The CDR3 is 14 residues long. The germline V gene encodes CDR1 SGHAT and CDR2 FQDESV (reference sequence). The ends were cut back, 3 bases at V and 2 bases at J, with 11 bases in the middle.

The genes are TRBV29-1 and TRBJ2-1; no definite D call. V lost 4 bases, J lost 8 bases, and 15 bases lay in between. The CDR3 totals 13 residues. Germline V gene data show CDR1 as SQVTM and CDR2 as ANQGSEA. The CDR3: CSVVFVIADEQFF. CDR3 DNA: TGCAGCGTTGTTTTCGTAATAGCTGATGAGCAGTTCTTC.

The chain is built from TRBV20-1 and TRBJ1-2; 10 bases agree with TRBD1. With V trimmed by 1 base and J by 12 bases, 2 bases remained unmatched. Germline V gene sequence: CDR1 DFQATT, CDR2 SNEGSKA (reference sequence). This CDR3 spans 11 amino acids. Here the CDR3 DNA reads TGCAGTGCTAGAGGACAGGGGGCCGACACCTTC. Protein sequence: CSARGQGADTF.